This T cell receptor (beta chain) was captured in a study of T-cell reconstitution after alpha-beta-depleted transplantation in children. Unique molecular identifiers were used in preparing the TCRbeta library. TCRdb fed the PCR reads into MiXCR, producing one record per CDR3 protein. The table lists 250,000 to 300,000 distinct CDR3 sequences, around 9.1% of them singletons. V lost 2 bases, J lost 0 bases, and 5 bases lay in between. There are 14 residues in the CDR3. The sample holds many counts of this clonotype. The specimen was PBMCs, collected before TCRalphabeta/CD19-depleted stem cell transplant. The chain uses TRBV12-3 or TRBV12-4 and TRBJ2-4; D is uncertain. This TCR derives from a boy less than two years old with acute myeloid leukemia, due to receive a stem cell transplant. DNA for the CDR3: TGTGCCAGCAGTTTAATCCTAGCCAAAAACATTCAGTACTTC. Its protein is CASSLILAKNIQYF.